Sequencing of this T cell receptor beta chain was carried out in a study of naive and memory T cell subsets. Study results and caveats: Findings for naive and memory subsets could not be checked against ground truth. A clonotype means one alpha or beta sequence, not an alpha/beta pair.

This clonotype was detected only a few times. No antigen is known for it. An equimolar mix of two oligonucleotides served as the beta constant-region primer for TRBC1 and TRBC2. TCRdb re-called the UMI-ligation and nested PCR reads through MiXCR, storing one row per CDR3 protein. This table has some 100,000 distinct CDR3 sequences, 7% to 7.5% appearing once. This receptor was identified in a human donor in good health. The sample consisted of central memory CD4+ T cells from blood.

The CDR3 sequence is CASASDRINYNEQFF. CDR3 bases: TGTGCCAGCGCCTCGGACAGGATTAACTACAATGAGCAGTTCTTC. The J gene is TRBJ2-1, the V gene TRBV9; 7 bases align to TRBD1. V was pared by 7 bases and J by 3 bases, with 10 bases of the junction left unmatched. The CDR3 length is 15 residues. Germline V CDR1 and CDR2: SGDLS, YYNGEE.